This is a list of T cell receptor beta chains from one sample in a study of T cells in Graves' hyperthyroidism and ophthalmopathy. TCRdb passed the multiplex PCR reads through MiXCR, listing each CDR3 protein once. The table shows about 270,000 distinct CDR3 sequences, with about 20% occurring only once. The sequenced sample consisted of blood. The receptors were sampled from a man younger than 45 with Graves' ophthalmopathy. Both conserved end residues are trimmed from each CDR3.

j_gene: TRBJ2-1; v_gene: TRBV28; CDR3aa: ASRRSGSYNEQF
j_gene: TRBJ1-6; v_gene: TRBV11-3; CDR3aa: ASTLSGRVDSPLH
j_gene: TRBJ1-5; v_gene: TRBV6-1; CDR3aa: ASSEVTGTGAFMGNQPQH
j_gene: TRBJ1-2; v_gene: TRBV28; CDR3aa: ASSPIVSNYGYT
j_gene: TRBJ2-1; v_gene: TRBV28; CDR3aa: ASSLLGLGEQF
j_gene: TRBJ2-1; v_gene: TRBV28; CDR3aa: ASTIAGGRNNEQF
j_gene: TRBJ2-1; v_gene: TRBV14; CDR3aa: ASSPQRFAGANEQF
j_gene: TRBJ1-5; v_gene: TRBV13; CDR3aa: ASSFRDQPQH
j_gene: TRBJ2-7; v_gene: TRBV6-2/TRBV6-3; CDR3aa: ASSSLGGAGDEQY
j_gene: TRBJ2-5; v_gene: TRBV5-6; CDR3aa: ASSIAGLQQETQY
j_gene: TRBJ1-3; v_gene: TRBV11-2; CDR3aa: ASSPFPQTGAGNTIY
j_gene: TRBJ2-7; v_gene: TRBV28; CDR3aa: ASIGTPNYEQY
j_gene: TRBJ1-2; v_gene: TRBV30; CDR3aa: AWSKPGQGYGYT
j_gene: TRBJ1-1; v_gene: TRBV6-2/TRBV6-3; CDR3aa: ASIRGGYGNTEAF
j_gene: TRBJ2-6; v_gene: TRBV12-5; CDR3aa: ASGLHREDGANVLT
j_gene: TRBJ1-3; v_gene: TRBV7-2; CDR3aa: ASSFPGAGNTIY
j_gene: TRBJ1-4; v_gene: TRBV18; CDR3aa: ASTETVGEKLF
j_gene: TRBJ2-7; v_gene: TRBV18; CDR3aa: ASSPGGGMSYEQY
j_gene: TRBJ2-3; v_gene: TRBV10-3; CDR3aa: ATGGGLATDTQY
j_gene: TRBJ1-4; v_gene: TRBV20-1; CDR3aa: SAQTGLPNEKLF
j_gene: TRBJ2-3; v_gene: TRBV4-1; CDR3aa: ASSQVVAGGTDTQY
j_gene: TRBJ2-3; v_gene: TRBV11-1; CDR3aa: ASTRQGATDTQY
j_gene: TRBJ2-1; v_gene: TRBV12-3/TRBV12-4; CDR3aa: ASSLLSSGLAYNEQF
j_gene: TRBJ2-2; v_gene: TRBV29-1; CDR3aa: SVDPASTGELF
j_gene: TRBJ1-5; v_gene: TRBV6-9; CDR3aa: ASSYDRDRQPQH
j_gene: TRBJ1-4; v_gene: TRBV6-1; CDR3aa: ASSAGQGGEKLF
j_gene: TRBJ2-5; v_gene: TRBV7-9; CDR3aa: ASSRRTSGNQETQY
j_gene: TRBJ2-1; v_gene: TRBV20-1; CDR3aa: SARDGGRAYNEQF
j_gene: TRBJ2-1; v_gene: TRBV10-3; CDR3aa: AISESQGGPHEQF
j_gene: TRBJ2-1; v_gene: TRBV18; CDR3aa: ASSPPGLAGGNEQF
j_gene: TRBJ2-2; v_gene: TRBV12-3/TRBV12-4; CDR3aa: ASSLVAPRELF
j_gene: TRBJ2-3; v_gene: TRBV12-3/TRBV12-4; CDR3aa: ASSLGLAYTDTQY
j_gene: TRBJ1-1; v_gene: TRBV28; CDR3aa: ASRPAHGGGKAF
j_gene: TRBJ2-2; v_gene: TRBV9; CDR3aa: ASSVVEGARTGELF
j_gene: TRBJ1-1; v_gene: TRBV27; CDR3aa: ASSPGQGILGTEAF
j_gene: TRBJ2-2; v_gene: TRBV7-8; CDR3aa: ASSLTNRPGELF
j_gene: TRBJ1-1; v_gene: TRBV20-1; CDR3aa: SADDRVSAEAF
j_gene: TRBJ2-1; v_gene: TRBV28; CDR3aa: ASGFVTSTYNEQF
j_gene: TRBJ1-6; v_gene: TRBV6-5; CDR3aa: ASSYGSLYNLPLH
j_gene: TRBJ2-7; v_gene: TRBV12-5; CDR3aa: ASGLTGTNEQY
j_gene: TRBJ1-5; v_gene: TRBV6-5; CDR3aa: ASSLGATNQPQH
j_gene: TRBJ1-6; v_gene: TRBV20-1; CDR3aa: SARDPPGVDSPLH
j_gene: TRBJ2-5; v_gene: TRBV5-1; CDR3aa: ASSLQTGGRETQY
j_gene: TRBJ2-7; v_gene: TRBV7-8; CDR3aa: ASSLGVQGTEQY
j_gene: TRBJ1-1; v_gene: TRBV6-2/TRBV6-3; CDR3aa: ASSYGSGGRSLGTEAF
j_gene: TRBJ2-5; v_gene: TRBV7-9; CDR3aa: ASTPDNQETQY
j_gene: TRBJ2-7; v_gene: TRBV12-3/TRBV12-4; CDR3aa: ASSPGLAAYEQY
j_gene: TRBJ2-7; v_gene: TRBV7-3; CDR3aa: ASTLNRDAVGEQY
j_gene: TRBJ1-1; v_gene: TRBV7-9; CDR3aa: ASRSTGVNTEAF
j_gene: TRBJ1-2; v_gene: TRBV7-9; CDR3aa: ASSLVSEDGYT
j_gene: TRBJ1-3; v_gene: TRBV5-1; CDR3aa: ASSLAPSSGNTIY
j_gene: TRBJ2-2; v_gene: TRBV9; CDR3aa: ASSADRGRGGELF